This TCR beta chain was recovered during a study of cytomegalovirus exposure and HLA in healthy donors. A remark on this clone: No antigen is known for it.

The PCR ran on 60 Vbeta and 13 Jbeta primers. Original methodology: An analysis performed later counted about 80 million unique TCR beta chains (roughly 11 million of them shared). The method was immunoSEQ multiplex PCR; TCRdb's version includes in-frame clones alone and lacks a portion of them. Clone size and the V and J calls come from that table; the DNA yielded D and trimming. Counted here are more than 110,000 clones, about 78% occurring once; the ten biggest clones make up over 2.5%. Study-wide points: Published work reported that the classifier diagnosed cytomegalovirus status with high specificity and sensitivity. Per a later analysis, about 18,000 TCR beta sequences showed association with HLA alleles at 0.05 false discovery rate.

This CDR3 is built from 14 residues. Looked up from germline, CDR1 is MGHRA and CDR2 is YSYEKL. Trimming removed 4 bases at V and 1 base at J, with 10 bases between. The sequenced sample was PBMCs. This chain uses TRBV4-1 with TRBJ1-1; D unresolved. This receptor was obtained from a male donor in good health and CMV-seronegative. The CDR3 DNA reads as TGCGCCAGCAGCCGCTATCTCACGAACACTGAAGCTTTCTTT. Encoded protein: CASSRYLTNTEAFF.